Each of the 28 T cell receptor beta chains below was sequenced from the same sample in a study of PD-1 blockade in classical Hodgkin lymphoma. Repertoires were generated with immunoSEQ multiplex PCR, while TCRdb's copy carries only in-frame clones and drops some. The top ten hold around 40% of the sample, which has almost 20,000 clones, 76% seen once. Time point noted: cycle 4 day 1 (C4D1), after more than five weeks of nivolumab. Each patient relapsed following autologous stem cell transplantation, and prior brentuximab vedotin exposure differed. The sequencing here drew on peripheral blood mononuclear cells (PBMCs), taken before the fourth cycle of nivolumab. Every receptor here comes from a human donor with classical Hodgkin lymphoma.

The chain links TRBV7-2 to TRBJ2-7; no reliable D call. This CDR3 comprises 15 residues. The V and J ends lost 2 bases and 5 bases respectively, with 16 bases between them. The germline gives CDR1 SGHTA, CDR2 FQGNSA. As DNA, the CDR3 is TGTGCCAGCAGCTTAAGGCTCTTGGGGAACGACGAGCAGTACTTC. Its protein is CASSLRLLGNDEQYF.

This rearrangement joins TRBV19 to TRBJ2-3, with D possibly being TRBD1 (6 bases). This CDR3 region has 13 residues. CDR1 and CDR2 from the germline V gene are LNHDA and SQIVND (reference sequence). Trimming pared 10 bases from V and 2 bases from J, leaving 13 bases between. CDR3 sequence (DNA): TGTGCCACCATGGGGGCCTACACAGATACGCAGTATTTT. Amino acids: CATMGAYTDTQYF.

The chain carries TRBV5-1 and TRBJ2-3; no reliable D call. In germline, CDR1 is SGHRS, CDR2 YFSETQ. V was shortened by 6 bases and J by 0 bases, with 8 bases between the two germline ends. The CDR3 has 13 residues. CDR3 DNA: TGCGCCAGCAAAAGGGCTAGCACAGATACGCAGTATTTT. It is translated as CASKRASTDTQYF.

In nucleotides, the CDR3 is TGTGCCAGCAGTGAATCCGGTCCCTCGCGGGAGACCCAGTACTTC. Translation: CASSESGPSRETQYF. The gene calls are TRBV25-1 and TRBJ2-5; D gene uncertain. Trimming took 1 base from V and 5 from J, leaving 14 bases between them. Looked up from germline, CDR1 is MGHDK and CDR2 is SYGVNS. The CDR3 runs 15 residues. Using reference TRBV25-1 and TRBJ2-5 for the parts outside the CDR3, the full variable domain is EADIYQTPRYLVIGTGKKITLECSQTMGHDKMYWYQQDPGMELHLIHYSYGVNSTEKGDLSSESTVSRIRTEHFPLTLESARPSHTSQYLCASSESGPSRETQYFGPGTRLLVL.

The chain has TRBV28 and TRBJ1-1, with no clear D. Germline-derived CDR1 and CDR2 are MDHEN and SYDVKM. The CDR3 length is 12 residues. Trimming shortened V by 7 bases and J by 3 bases, and 9 bases separated the two germline ends. CDR3 nucleotides: TGTGCCAGCAAGGGTGACCACACTGAAGCTTTCTTT. This translates into CASKGDHTEAFF.

V is TRBV9 and J is TRBJ2-3, with D perhaps matching TRBD2 (6 bases). CDR1 is SGDLS and CDR2 is YYNGEE in the germline V gene. Trimming pared 5 bases from V and 0 bases from J, leaving 10 bases between. There are 14 residues in the CDR3. The chain's CDR3 is CASSPSDSTDTQYF. The CDR3 DNA sequence: TGTGCCAGCAGTCCTAGCGATAGCACAGATACGCAGTATTTT.

This rearrangement joins TRBV6-5 to TRBJ1-3; tentative D call: TRBD1 (5 bases). The germline V gene has CDR1 MNHEY and CDR2 SVGAGI. The germline V and J ends were trimmed by 5 bases and 1 base, with 9 bases remaining between them. This CDR3 region has 14 residues. Here the CDR3 DNA reads TGTGCCAGCAGTCCCTGGGGGTCTGGAAACACCATATATTTT. Amino acids: CASSPWGSGNTIYF.

The chain links TRBV5-5 to TRBJ2-7, with a weak D call TRBD1 (5 bases). The germline gives CDR1 SGHKS, CDR2 YYEKEE (reference sequence). The CDR3 has 14 amino acids. Trimming pared 0 bases from V and 3 bases from J, leaving 10 bases between. The CDR3 DNA reads as TGTGCCAGCAGCTTGGGGGGCCCTAGCTACGAGCAGTACTTC. Translation: CASSLGGPSYEQYF.

There are a few counts of this clone. This chain connects TRBV19 to TRBJ2-7; 10 bases match TRBD2. Germline CDR1 reads LNHDA; CDR2 reads SQIVND (reference sequence). Trimming cost V 1 base and J 3 bases; bases outside gene matches: 3. This CDR3 is built from 15 residues. The CDR3 coding sequence is TGTGCCAGTAGTATAGTGGCTAGCGGGAGCTACGAGCAGTACTTC. It yields the protein CASSIVASGSYEQYF.

Concerning this clone itself: Additional DNA sequences in this sample encode the identical CDR3. The CDR3 region is CASSLEGTQYF. For the CDR3, the DNA is TGCGCCAGCAGCTTGGAGGGGACCCAGTACTTC. The chain employs TRBV5-1 and TRBJ2-5, with D unclear. V shed 0 bases and J shed 7 bases, with 4 bases lying between them. CDR1 and CDR2 from the germline V gene are SGHRS and YFSETQ. The CDR3 loop spans 11 amino acids.

The V gene is TRBV27, the J gene TRBJ1-1; D perhaps matches TRBD1 (5 bases). Germline CDR1 reads MNHEY; CDR2 reads SMNVEV (reference sequence). V lost 4 bases, J lost 7 bases, and 13 bases lay in between. The CDR3 sequence is 13 residues long. The DNA of the CDR3 is TGTGCCAGCAGTTCTATAGACAGAATTGAAGCTTTCTTT. It is translated as CASSSIDRIEAFF.

The V gene is TRBV4-3, the J gene TRBJ2-1, with 11 positions matching TRBD2. CDR1 and CDR2 from the germline V gene are LGHNA and YSLEER. Unmatched junction bases numbered 6, after V lost 3 bases and J lost 5 bases. The length of the CDR3 is 16 residues. The CDR3 region is CASSHGLAGLDNEQFF. Written as DNA, the CDR3 is TGCGCCAGCAGCCATGGACTAGCGGGCTTGGACAATGAGCAGTTCTTC.

This chain links TRBV30 with TRBJ1-1, with D perhaps TRBD1 (6 bases). Germline V gene sequence: CDR1 GTSNPN, CDR2 SVGIG (reference sequence). The CDR3 is made up of 13 amino acids. Trimming took off 4 bases at V and 6 bases at J, with 15 bases between the two ends. CDR3 in amino acids: CAWTLTGWAEAFF. DNA for the CDR3: TGTGCCTGGACCCTAACAGGGTGGGCTGAAGCTTTCTTT.

This chain joins TRBV4-1 and TRBJ2-3, with D perhaps assigned TRBD1 or TRBD2 (6 bases each). CDR1 is MGHRA and CDR2 is YSYEKL in the germline V gene. This CDR3 contains 15 residues. Trimming shortened V by 1 base and J by 2 bases, and 10 bases separated the two germline ends. The CDR3 DNA is TGCGCCAGCAGCCAAGTAAGGGGGGACACAGATACGCAGTATTTT. This sequence encodes CASSQVRGDTDTQYF.

This sequence joins TRBV7-2 and TRBJ1-1, with TRBD1 as a possible D gene (5 bases). Germline V gene data show CDR1 as SGHTA and CDR2 as FQGNSA. This CDR3 contains 13 residues. Trimming cost V 5 bases and J 7 bases, with 14 bases left between them. The CDR3 reads CASSTGGISEAFF. CDR3 nucleotide sequence: TGTGCCAGCAGCACTGGGGGGATCAGTGAAGCTTTCTTT.

The chain is built from TRBV7-9 and TRBJ2-3; TRBD2 matches at 8 bases. V lost 4 bases and J lost 0; bases outside the gene matches: 6. Germline V CDR1 and CDR2: SEHNR, FQNEAQ (reference sequence). The CDR3 loop spans 16 amino acids. DNA of the CDR3: TGTGCCAGCAGCTCCGTAGCGGGATCTAGCACAGATACGCAGTATTTT. Amino acid sequence: CASSSVAGSSTDTQYF.

The CDR3, as DNA: TGTGCCAGCAGCTCGCTCGGGCCCCAGCATTTT. This gives the protein CASSSLGPQHF. J is TRBJ1-5 and V is TRBV5-8, with no clear D. V dropped 3 bases and J dropped 9 bases, with 7 bases sitting between them. This CDR3 region has 11 residues. CDR1 is SGHTS and CDR2 is YDEGEE in the germline V gene.

This clone has a single count. This chain joins TRBV7-8 and TRBJ1-1, with a possible D match to TRBD1 (6 bases). Germline V gives CDR1 SGHVS, CDR2 FQNEAQ. The CDR3 contains 13 residues. Between the trimmed V and J ends, which lost 1 base and 10 bases, there was a span of 13 bases. The CDR3 sequence: CASSLEQGLGAFF. CDR3 sequence (DNA): TGTGCCAGCAGCTTAGAGCAGGGGTTGGGAGCTTTCTTT.

The chain is built from TRBV7-8 and TRBJ1-1; maybe TRBD1 (6 bases). The CDR3 loop spans 16 amino acids. Trimming pared 5 bases from V and 4 bases from J, leaving 20 bases between. The germline V gene encodes CDR1 SGHVS and CDR2 FQNEAQ. CDR3 sequence reads: CASSLTPPGQRTEAFF. The CDR3 bases are TGTGCCAGCAGCCTAACCCCGCCCGGACAGCGCACTGAAGCTTTCTTT.

This rearrangement joins TRBV6-1 to TRBJ1-6; D is possibly TRBD1 (5 bases). The CDR3 loop spans 11 amino acids. The germline V gene encodes CDR1 MNHNS and CDR2 SASEGT. V was trimmed by 6 bases and J by 9 bases, leaving 6 bases between them. This CDR3 is CASSQGSPLHF. CDR3 nucleotide sequence: TGTGCCAGCAGCCAGGGTTCACCCCTCCACTTT.

The gene calls are TRBV7-2 and TRBJ2-7, with 13 bases identical to TRBD2. In germline, CDR1 is SGHTA, CDR2 FQGNSA. V was pared by 5 bases and J by 6 bases, with 4 bases of the junction left unmatched. CDR3 length: 14 amino acids. The CDR3 DNA follows: TGTGCCAGCAGCCCCACTAGCGGGAGGGCCGAGCAGTACTTC. Its translation is CASSPTSGRAEQYF.

This chain links TRBV27 with TRBJ1-2; 10 positions match TRBD1. Germline lookup yields CDR1 MNHEY and CDR2 SMNVEV (reference sequence). The J segment lost 6 bases and the V segment lost 9 bases, leaving 7 bases of the junction unmatched. CDR3 length equals 13 residues. The CDR3 protein is CASSDRGPDGYTF. CDR3 DNA sequence: TGTGCCAGTAGCGACAGGGGGCCTGATGGCTACACCTTC.

This clone has just a few counts. This rearrangement joins TRBV2 to TRBJ2-6, with D possibly matching TRBD2 (6 bases). Trimming removed 4 bases from V and 2 bases from J, with 12 bases in between. Germline loops: CDR1 SNHLY, CDR2 FYNNEI. The CDR3 contains 16 residues. The CDR3 DNA is TGTGCCAGCAGTGTCGGGAGCCTTACTGGGGCCAACGTCCTGACTTTC. Translating gives CASSVGSLTGANVLTF. The variable domain in full, completed from reference TRBV2 and TRBJ2-6, reads EPEVTQTPSHQVTQMGQEVILRCVPISNHLYFYWYRQILGQKVEFLVSFYNNEISEKSEIFDDQFSVERPDGSNFTLKIRSTKLEDSAMYFCASSVGSLTGANVLTFGAGSRLTVL.

The chain has TRBV7-9 and TRBJ2-1, with 10 positions matching TRBD1. This CDR3 contains 14 residues. Unmatched junction bases numbered 4, after V lost 4 bases and J lost 7 bases. Germline V lookup: CDR1 SEHNR, CDR2 FQNEAQ (reference sequence). The CDR3 coding sequence is TGTGCCAGCAGCTCCTGGACAGGGGGGAATGAGCAGTTCTTC. It encodes CASSSWTGGNEQFF.

CDR3 in amino acids: CASSPLAEETQYF. The CDR3 DNA sequence: TGTGCCAGCAGTCCCCTAGCGGAAGAGACCCAGTACTTC. The chain has TRBV27 and TRBJ2-5, with 7 nucleotides matching TRBD2. This CDR3 spans 13 amino acids. With V trimmed by 5 bases and J by 3 bases, 3 bases remained unmatched. The germline V gene has CDR1 MNHEY and CDR2 SMNVEV (reference sequence).

This chain joins TRBV19 and TRBJ2-3, with 9 bases identical to TRBD2. This CDR3 region has 18 residues. With V trimmed by 0 bases and J by 1 base, 8 bases remained unmatched. The germline gives CDR1 LNHDA, CDR2 SQIVND (reference sequence). This chain's CDR3 is CASSIDLAGLSGTDTQYF. The CDR3 DNA reads TGTGCCAGTAGTATAGATCTAGCGGGGTTGTCCGGCACAGATACGCAGTATTTT.

The chain employs TRBV5-4 and TRBJ2-7, with 9 bases that match TRBD1. The CDR3 loop spans 15 amino acids. Germline CDR1 is SGHNT and CDR2 is YYREEE (reference sequence). Trimming at V came to 3 bases and at J to 0 bases, leaving 4 bases not matched to a gene. The CDR3 loop is CASSSRDRASYEQYF. In DNA, the CDR3 is TGTGCCAGCAGCTCGCGGGACAGGGCCTCCTACGAGCAGTACTTC.

There are a few counts of this clone. The chain carries TRBV6-1 and TRBJ2-3; no definite D call. Germline CDR1 is MNHNS and CDR2 is SASEGT. Trimming cost V 1 base and J 2 bases, with 7 bases left between them. This CDR3 region has 14 residues. CDR3 DNA: TGTGCCAGCAGTGAAGTCAGGTCCACAGATACGCAGTATTTT. Translation gives CASSEVRSTDTQYF.